Sequencing of this T cell receptor (beta chain) was carried out in a study of Ad26.COV2.S vaccination and SARS-CoV-2 variants. Here immunoSEQ multiplex PCR was the method, and the copy in TCRdb shows in-frame clones only, minus some. The sample lists around 450,000 clones, about 88% occurring once. The treatment denotes: some 19 received Ad26.COV2.S at low or high dose, single or two shots; a few received placebo; per-sample allocation not given. After the first vaccine or placebo injection, samples were drawn on day 63. Per the germline V gene, CDR1 is MNHNY and CDR2 is SVGAGI (reference sequence). V lost 5 bases to trimming and J lost 3 bases, with 5 bases between them. The length of the CDR3 is 12 residues.

This chain connects TRBV6-6 to TRBJ1-5; D is unresolved. This sample comprised peripheral blood, obtained in a trial of Ad26.COV2.S vaccine versus placebo. The receptor was isolated from a person between 18 and 60 years old who received the Ad26.COV2.S COVID-19 vaccine or a placebo. The CDR3 loop reads CASSPPNQPQHF. The CDR3 bases are TGTGCCAGCAGTCCCCCCAATCAGCCCCAGCATTTT.